A selection of T cell receptor beta chains follows, all from one sample in a study of blood T cells in healthy people across ages. Each CDR3 protein gets one entry after TCRdb re-called the 5' RACE reads with MiXCR. The profile shows hundreds of thousands of distinct CDR3 sequences, about 28% of them singletons. The sample comprised blood. Every receptor here comes from a woman of 80 years or more in good health. Both conserved end residues are trimmed from each CDR3.

TRBJ1-4	TRBV7-2	ASSLSPGLSNEKLF
TRBJ2-7	TRBV19	ASKSSGTSYEQY
TRBJ2-1	TRBV11-3	ASSSSQGNEQF
TRBJ2-1	TRBV20-1	SARFPGGRGPYNEQF
TRBJ1-2	TRBV2	ASSGRGRRWYGYT
TRBJ2-3	TRBV5-4	ASSLGGITTDTQY
TRBJ1-1	TRBV5-1	ASSVRGRENEAF
TRBJ1-2	TRBV6-6	ASSYGPRDNYGYT
TRBJ2-1	TRBV7-2	ASSSRVGGRYNEQF
TRBJ2-1	TRBV6-2/TRBV6-3	ASRRGADNEQF
TRBJ2-1	TRBV29-1	SVEAGTVGYNEQF
TRBJ1-1	TRBV18	ASSSRDGENTEAF
TRBJ2-1	TRBV6-2/TRBV6-3	ASSRQGGHNEQF
TRBJ2-4	TRBV10-1	ASSERVAGAHIQY
TRBJ2-4	TRBV30	AWTPGSSLNIQY
TRBJ1-4	TRBV4-3	ASSQEGGPNEKLF
TRBJ2-2	TRBV5-1	ASSPWTGLNTGERF
TRBJ2-3	TRBV7-9	ASVTGGNTDTQY
TRBJ2-1	TRBV12-3/TRBV12-4	ASSRDNAGGSEQF
TRBJ1-2	TRBV4-3	ASSQDSGPEGGYT
TRBJ2-7	TRBV4-2	ASSQQGLAYEQY
TRBJ2-7	TRBV18	ASSPPITGVYEQY
TRBJ1-4	TRBV11-2	ASSLYPSPTNEKLF
TRBJ1-1	TRBV20-1	SATPNTEAF
TRBJ2-5	TRBV14	ASSVGGSGGETQY
TRBJ1-2	TRBV12-3/TRBV12-4	VSSSSYGYT
TRBJ1-1	TRBV18	ASSPWTVLNTEAF
TRBJ2-5	TRBV7-2	ASSCLDYQETQY
TRBJ1-5	TRBV25-1	ASRETGDRGKRNQPQH
TRBJ2-6	TRBV6-5	ASTPYGTSGANVLT
TRBJ2-1	TRBV11-2	ASSLMGAYNKQF
TRBJ1-5	TRBV5-6	ASSPRGQPQH
TRBJ1-2	TRBV20-1	SAARPHGYT
TRBJ2-3	TRBV18	ASSPMVSYTDTQY
TRBJ2-3	TRBV19	ASSIAAGTGSATQY
TRBJ2-1	TRBV20-1	SAPGLAGVGEQF
NA	TRBV2	ASRDTGTGAHEQY
TRBJ2-1	TRBV20-1	SARDPLAGTNNEQF
TRBJ2-1	TRBV7-2	ASSRLAGGNEQF
TRBJ1-1	TRBV27	ASSLWTGGSEAF
TRBJ2-5	TRBV7-8	ASSLGSQPQETQY